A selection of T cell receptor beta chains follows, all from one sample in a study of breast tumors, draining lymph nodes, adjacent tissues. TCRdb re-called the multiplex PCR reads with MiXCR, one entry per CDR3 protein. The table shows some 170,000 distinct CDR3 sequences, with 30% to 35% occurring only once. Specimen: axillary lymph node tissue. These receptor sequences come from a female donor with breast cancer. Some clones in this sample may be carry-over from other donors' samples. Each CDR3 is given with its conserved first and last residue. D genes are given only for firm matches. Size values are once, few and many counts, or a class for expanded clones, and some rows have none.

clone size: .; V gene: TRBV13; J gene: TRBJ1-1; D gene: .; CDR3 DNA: TGTGCCAGCAGCCCGGGTGGGACTGAAGCTCTCTTT; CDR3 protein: CASSPGGTEALF
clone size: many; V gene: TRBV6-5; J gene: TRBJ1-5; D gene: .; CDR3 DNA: TGTGCCAGCAGTTCCGGACGGATGAATCAGCCCCAGCATTTT; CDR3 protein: CASSSGRMNQPQHF
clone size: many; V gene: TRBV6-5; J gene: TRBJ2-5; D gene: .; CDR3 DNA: TGTGCCAGCAGTCACCCCACCCCGAAGACCCAGTACTTC; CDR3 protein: CASSHPTPKTQYF
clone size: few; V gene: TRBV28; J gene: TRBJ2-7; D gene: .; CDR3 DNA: TGTGCCAGCAGCGCCTTATTGAGGGGGGGTCACTACGAGCAGTACTTC; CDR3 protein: CASSALLRGGHYEQYF
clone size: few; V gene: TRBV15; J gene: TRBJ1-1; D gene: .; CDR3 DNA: TGTGCCACCAGCAGAGAGCCACAGGCGCCTATGAACACTGAAGCTTTCTTT; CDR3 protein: CATSREPQAPMNTEAFF
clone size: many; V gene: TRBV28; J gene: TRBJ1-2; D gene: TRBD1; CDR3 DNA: TGTGCCAGCAGGACAGGGGGCGGCTATGGCTACACCTTC; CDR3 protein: CASRTGGGYGYTF
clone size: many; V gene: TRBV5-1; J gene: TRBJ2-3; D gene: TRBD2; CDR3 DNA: TGCGCCAGCAGCTTGAGGCCTAGCGGGGGGGGCCCCACAGATACGCAGTATTTT; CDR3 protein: CASSLRPSGGGPTDTQYF
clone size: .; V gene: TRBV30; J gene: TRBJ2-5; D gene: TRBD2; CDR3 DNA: TGTGCCTGGAGTCCGGGAGCAGCGGGGGGGCCGTGGGAGACCCAGTACTTC; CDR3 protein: CAWSPGAAGGPWETQYF
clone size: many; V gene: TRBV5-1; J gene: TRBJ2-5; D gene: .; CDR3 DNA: TGCGCCAGCAGCGGAGGATACTCAGGCGCCCGGGAGACCCAGTACTTC; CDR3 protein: CASSGGYSGARETQYF
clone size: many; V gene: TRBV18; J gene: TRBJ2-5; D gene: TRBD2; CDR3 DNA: TGTGCCAGCTCACCACTCGGGGGGGAGACCCAGTACTTC; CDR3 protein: CASSPLGGETQYF
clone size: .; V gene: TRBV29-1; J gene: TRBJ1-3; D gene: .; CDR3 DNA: TGCAGCGTAGGAATAGGACCACGAAACACCATATATTTT; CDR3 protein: CSVGIGPRNTIYF
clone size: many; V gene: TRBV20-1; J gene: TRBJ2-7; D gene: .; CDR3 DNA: TGCAGTGCGGGGAGTGGGCTAGCGAAGGCCGAGCAGTACTTC; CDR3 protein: CSAGSGLAKAEQYF
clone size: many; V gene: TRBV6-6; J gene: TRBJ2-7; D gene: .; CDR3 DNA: TGTGCCAGCAGTCACTCGGCAGCGTCGTCCCACGAGCAGTACTTC; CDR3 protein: CASSHSAASSHEQYF
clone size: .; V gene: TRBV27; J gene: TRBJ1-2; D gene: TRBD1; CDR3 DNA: TGTGCCAGCAGTGCTCCGGGACAGGGTGTGAATGGCTACACCTTC; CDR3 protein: CASSAPGQGVNGYTF
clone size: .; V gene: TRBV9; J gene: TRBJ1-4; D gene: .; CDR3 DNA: .; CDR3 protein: CASSELAKTMSSSSGQEKLFF
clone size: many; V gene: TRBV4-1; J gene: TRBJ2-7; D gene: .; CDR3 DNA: TGCGCCAGCAGCCAAGAAAGGGGACATGAGGAGCAGTACTTC; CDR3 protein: CASSQERGHEEQYF
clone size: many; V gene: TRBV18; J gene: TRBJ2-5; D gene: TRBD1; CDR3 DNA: TGTGCCAGCTCAGCGTCCCGGGACAGGGGAAGACAGGAAGAGACCCAGTACTTC; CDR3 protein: CASSASRDRGRQEETQYF
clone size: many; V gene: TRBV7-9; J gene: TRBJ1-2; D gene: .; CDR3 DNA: TGTGCCAGCAGCTTAGAAGGACAGTCCCCCCCTGCCTTC; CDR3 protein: CASSLEGQSPPAF
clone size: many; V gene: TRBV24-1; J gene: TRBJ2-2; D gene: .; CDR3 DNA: TGTGCCACCAGTGATTCCACGGAGGGAGCACGGCGGGGGGAGCTGTTTTTT; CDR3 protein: CATSDSTEGARRGELFF
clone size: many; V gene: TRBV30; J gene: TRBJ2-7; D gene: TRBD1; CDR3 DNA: TGTGCCACCACCTCGAGACAGGGGAGTTCGTACGAGCAGTACTTC; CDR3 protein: CATTSRQGSSYEQYF
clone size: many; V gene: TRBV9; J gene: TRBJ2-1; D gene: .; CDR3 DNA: TGTGCCAGCAGCGTAGACGGGGGCTCCTACAATGAGCAGTTCTTC; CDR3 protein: CASSVDGGSYNEQFF